Listed below are T cell receptor beta chains from one sample, sequenced in a study of blood T cell repertoires in COVID-19. Clones were sequenced by immunoSEQ multiplex PCR, and TCRdb holds only the in-frame ones, with some missing. The table has some 230,000 clones, just under 85% seen once. What was sequenced was PBMCs or T cells enriched from blood (not recorded which). These receptor sequences come from a man aged 35 to 55 who had recovered from COVID-19. CDR3s include the opening cysteine and the closing phenylalanine or tryptophan. Fields, in order: D gene, J gene, V gene, clone size, CDR3 protein, CDR3 DNA. A D gene is named only where the DNA matches it firmly. Clone size appears in some rows only: once, few, many, or a class for an expanded clone.

d_call: TRBD1; j_call: TRBJ2-2; v_call: TRBV12-3/TRBV12-4; clone_size: once; cdr3_aa: CAIQGVAGELFF; cdr3_nt: TGTGCCATACAGGGGGTAGCCGGGGAGCTGTTTTTT
d_call: TRBD2; j_call: TRBJ2-5; v_call: TRBV6-4; clone_size: -; cdr3_aa: CASSDSREGETQYF; cdr3_nt: TGTGCCAGCAGTGACTCGAGGGAGGGGGAGACCCAGTACTTC
d_call: -; j_call: TRBJ1-6; v_call: TRBV7-9; clone_size: -; cdr3_aa: CASSSLSGEDSPLHF; cdr3_nt: TGTGCCAGCAGCTCGCTCTCCGGGGAGGATTCACCCCTCCACTTT
d_call: -; j_call: TRBJ1-2; v_call: TRBV27; clone_size: -; cdr3_aa: CASSLSGSGQGFYGYTF; cdr3_nt: TGTGCCAGCAGTTTATCGGGTTCCGGACAAGGGTTTTATGGCTACACCTTC
d_call: -; j_call: TRBJ1-5; v_call: TRBV28; clone_size: -; cdr3_aa: CASSLGRRRGNQPQHF; cdr3_nt: TGTGCCAGCAGTTTAGGCAGGCGGAGGGGCAATCAGCCCCAGCATTTT
d_call: TRBD1; j_call: TRBJ2-1; v_call: TRBV5-6; clone_size: -; cdr3_aa: CASSWGQGWNEQFF; cdr3_nt: TGTGCCAGCAGCTGGGGACAGGGTTGGAATGAGCAGTTCTTC
d_call: TRBD1; j_call: TRBJ2-7; v_call: TRBV5-1; clone_size: -; cdr3_aa: CASSVRDRVNEQYF; cdr3_nt: TGCGCCAGCAGCGTCCGGGACAGGGTAAACGAGCAGTACTTC
d_call: -; j_call: TRBJ1-6; v_call: TRBV28; clone_size: -; cdr3_aa: CASSLGGANTYNSPLHF; cdr3_nt: TGTGCCAGCAGTCTTGGGGGGGCGAACACCTATAATTCACCCCTCCACTTT
d_call: -; j_call: TRBJ1-4; v_call: TRBV28; clone_size: many; cdr3_aa: CASSFGGAITAGVEKLFF; cdr3_nt: TGTGCCAGCAGTTTTGGAGGGGCCATCACGGCGGGAGTTGAAAAACTGTTTTTT
d_call: -; j_call: TRBJ2-3; v_call: TRBV30; clone_size: -; cdr3_aa: CAWSEGAGADTQYF; cdr3_nt: TGTGCCTGGAGTGAAGGGGCTGGCGCAGATACGCAGTATTTT